This T cell receptor beta chain was captured in a study of control samples from healthy donors and cancer patients. Profiled with immunoSEQ multiplex PCR; TCRdb holds only in-frame clones, not every one. The sample holds 90,000 to 110,000 clones, approximately 90% seen once. With 5 bases clipped from V and 12 bases from J, the junction kept 12 bases outside the gene matches. This CDR3 has 13 residues. Germline assignment: CDR1 LNHDA and CDR2 SQIVND (reference sequence). This receptor was obtained from a human donor in good health. The donor label of this sample is uncertain. This chain connects TRBV19 to TRBJ1-2, with TRBD1 identical over 7 bases. Sequences were obtained from blood. The CDR3: CASSPQGGRVNTF. The CDR3 nucleotides read TGTGCCAGTAGTCCCCAAGGGGGCAGGGTCAACACCTTC.